Below, one TCR beta chain is given with its context. Its antigen is unknown. A read error is possible here, since a much larger clone lies one base away. Combining a sample-barcoded 5' primer with a J-beta primer mix, a second PCR ran for about 7 to 12 cycles. Each CDR3 protein gets one entry after TCRdb re-called the 5' RACE reads with MiXCR. The data show approximately 1.5 million distinct CDR3 sequences, about 35% seen once. This entry comes from a study of blood T cells in healthy people across ages. Whole-study results and caveats: Diversity estimates from one million T cells were considered underestimates. Diversity was higher, and naive CD4+ cells more numerous, in long-lived donors than in aged donors.

V was pared by 3 bases and J by 6 bases, with 24 bases between. The CDR3 is made up of 17 amino acids. Germline V gives CDR1 DFQATT, CDR2 SNEGSKA (reference sequence). Total RNA, at least 6 micrograms per sample, was extracted from PBMCs. The chain recombines TRBV20-1 with TRBJ2-1; D remains unclear. What was sequenced was blood. The TCR comes from a woman under 40 in good health. CDR3 in DNA: TGCAGTGCTAGCGAGAGATTCTCCAAACAGTCGGTCAATGAGCAGTTCTTC. This translates into CSASERFSKQSVNEQFF.